A selection of T cell receptor beta chains follows, all from one sample in a study of patients and donors after allogeneic stem cell transplantation. TCRdb re-derived calls from the RT-PCR reads in MiXCR, one entry per CDR3 protein. Seen here are some 960,000 distinct CDR3 sequences, 15% to 20% observed once, and the top ten hold around 6%. Sequenced input: blood, either unsorted or a sorted T cell fraction (not recorded which). The source of these receptors is a human donor who was either an allogeneic HSCT recipient or a stem cell or donor lymphocyte infusion donor (not recorded which). It is not recorded whose cells these are; they may come from a transplant donor. Each CDR3 is given with its conserved first and last residue. D genes are given only for firm matches. Only part of the rows carry a size: once, few, many, or a class if the clone is expanded.

v_call,j_call,d_call,clone_size,cdr3_aa,cdr3_nt
TRBV29-1,TRBJ2-5,-,-,CSVKTSQETQYF,TGCAGCGTTAAGACTAGCCAAGAGACCCAGTACTTC
TRBV9,TRBJ2-3,-,-,CASSVRAADRYTDTQYF,TGTGCCAGCAGCGTACGGGCTGCCGATAGGTACACAGATACGCAGTATTTT
TRBV20-1,TRBJ1-2,-,few,CSARDFRSNYGYTF,TGCAGTGCTAGAGATTTCCGATCTAACTATGGCTACACCTTC
TRBV10-3,TRBJ1-1,TRBD1,-,CAIKESGTGITEAFF,TGTGCCATCAAGGAATCTGGGACAGGGATCACTGAAGCTTTCTTT
TRBV24-1,TRBJ2-2,-,few,CATSGQGNGELFF,TGTGCCACCAGTGGGCAGGGTAACGGGGAGCTGTTTTTT
TRBV4-2,TRBJ2-7,TRBD2,few,CASSRELAGASYEQYF,TGTGCCAGCAGCCGAGAACTAGCGGGCGCTTCCTACGAGCAGTACTTC
TRBV2,TRBJ2-3,-,few,CASSAVVADPSQPQYF,TGTGCCAGCAGTGCTGTTGTAGCGGACCCCTCCCAGCCGCAGTATTTT
TRBV27,TRBJ2-7,TRBD1,many,CASRRRQGYEQYF,TGTGCCAGCAGACGACGACAGGGCTACGAGCAGTACTTC
TRBV7-8,TRBJ1-3,-,few,CASSLYSGPSGNTIYF,TGTGCCAGCAGCTTATACAGTGGACCCTCTGGAAACACCATATATTTT
TRBV20-1,TRBJ1-2,-,-,CSAHKAQGTYGYTF,TGCAGTGCTCACAAGGCCCAGGGGACTTATGGCTACACCTTC
TRBV11-2,TRBJ2-6,-,-,CASSLETAISSGANVLTF,TGTGCCAGCAGCTTAGAAACAGCAATAAGCTCTGGGGCCAACGTCCTGACTTTC
TRBV18,TRBJ2-1,-,many,CASSPWNEQFF,TGTGCCAGCTCACCATGGAATGAGCAGTTCTTC
TRBV6-5,TRBJ2-3,-,-,CASSYSSSRNTDTQYF,TGTGCCAGCAGTTACTCAAGTTCACGTAACACAGATACGCAGTATTTT
TRBV3-1,TRBJ2-3,TRBD2,few,CASSQDGFGGGTSTDTQYF,TGTGCCAGCAGCCAAGATGGGTTCGGCGGGGGAACTAGCACAGATACGCAGTATTTT
TRBV19,TRBJ2-1,-,-,CASSRPQGGEQFF,TGTGCCAGTAGTCGCCCGCAGGGGGGGGAGCAGTTCTTC
TRBV5-5,TRBJ1-1,-,-,CASSRTGQFRMNTEAFF,TGTGCCAGCAGCCGAACCGGACAGTTTAGGATGAACACTGAAGCTTTCTTT
TRBV18,TRBJ2-7,-,-,CASSPPSGQRNEQYF,TGTGCCAGCTCACCACCTTCCGGACAGAGAAACGAGCAGTACTTC
TRBV5-1,TRBJ2-5,-,few,CASSLYSGEETQYF,TGCGCCAGCAGCTTGTATTCGGGGGAGGAGACCCAGTACTTC
TRBV7-9,TRBJ2-5,-,-,CASSSMDRDPETQYF,TGTGCCAGCAGCTCCATGGACAGAGACCCAGAGACCCAGTACTTC
TRBV11-2,TRBJ2-1,-,-,CASSLSVTTTPPHEQFF,TGTGCCAGCAGCCTTTCCGTGACCACGACCCCCCCCCATGAGCAGTTCTTC
TRBV27,TRBJ2-7,-,-,CASSVSDRLSYEQYF,TGTGCCAGCAGCGTTTCGGACAGACTATCCTACGAGCAGTACTTC
TRBV4-1,TRBJ1-2,-,few,CASSQDMSLQGAYGYTF,TGCGCCAGCAGCCAAGACATGAGCCTACAGGGAGCCTATGGCTACACCTTC
TRBV29-1,TRBJ2-1,TRBD2,-,CSVMIAGLYNEQFF,TGCAGCGTAATGATAGCGGGACTCTACAATGAGCAGTTCTTC
TRBV9,TRBJ2-1,TRBD2,-,CASSVGLAGEYNEQFF,TGTGCCAGCAGCGTAGGACTAGCGGGAGAGTACAATGAGCAGTTCTTC
TRBV5-6,TRBJ2-1,-,many,CASSLAAGEQFF,TGTGCCAGCAGCTTGGCGGCAGGGGAGCAGTTCTTC
TRBV30,TRBJ2-4,TRBD2,-,CAWESSGRRGRDKNIQYF,TGTGCCTGGGAATCTAGCGGGAGAAGGGGTCGGGACAAAAACATTCAGTACTTC
TRBV18,TRBJ1-1,-,many,CASSPVSLGDTEAFF,TGTGCCAGCTCACCAGTTTCATTGGGGGACACTGAAGCTTTCTTT
TRBV6-2/TRBV6-3,TRBJ1-1,-,-,CASKTAGGLLAEAFF,TGTGCCAGTAAGACTGCCGGGGGACTTCTCGCCGAAGCTTTCTTT
TRBV3-1,TRBJ2-3,TRBD2,-,CASSQGILAGEVRDTQYF,TGTGCCAGCAGCCAAGGGATACTAGCGGGAGAGGTTCGAGATACGCAGTATTTT
TRBV20-1,TRBJ2-5,TRBD2,few,CSARDRREGQETQYF,TGCAGTGCTAGAGATCGGCGGGAGGGCCAAGAGACCCAGTACTTC
TRBV9,TRBJ1-4,TRBD1,few,CASSGNSGGGEKLFF,TGTGCCAGCAGCGGTAACTCAGGGGGGGGTGAAAAACTGTTTTTT
TRBV7-3,TRBJ1-5,-,-,CASSLMVNQPQHF,TGTGCCAGCAGCTTAATGGTCAATCAGCCCCAGCATTTT
TRBV15,TRBJ1-1,-,-,CATSVMQNTEAFF,TGTGCCACCAGCGTTATGCAGAACACTGAAGCTTTCTTT
TRBV7-6,TRBJ2-3,-,-,CASSFGSRRPLTDTQYF,TGTGCCAGCAGCTTCGGAAGCAGGAGGCCTCTCACAGATACGCAGTATTTT
TRBV10-3,TRBJ2-2,TRBD1,-,CAISPGTGASGELFF,TGTGCCATCAGTCCCGGGACAGGGGCGTCCGGGGAGCTGTTTTTT
TRBV9,TRBJ2-7,-,-,CASSVDLGGKSYEQYF,TGTGCCAGCAGCGTAGACCTTGGCGGGAAGTCCTACGAGCAGTACTTC
TRBV2,TRBJ2-7,-,-,CASRAGWTYEQYF,TGTGCCAGCAGGGCCGGGTGGACCTACGAGCAGTACTTC
TRBV27,TRBJ2-7,-,-,CASSFSLGGYEQYF,TGTGCCAGCAGTTTCTCCCTTGGGGGCTACGAGCAGTACTTC
TRBV5-1,TRBJ1-6,-,few,CASSLGDAVSPLHF,TGCGCCAGCAGCTTGGGGGATGCTGTCTCACCCCTCCACTTT
TRBV6-1,TRBJ2-2,-,-,CASSIPGPGELFF,TGTGCCAGCAGTATCCCGGGTCCCGGGGAGCTGTTTTTT
TRBV6-2/TRBV6-3,TRBJ2-1,-,-,CASSYSGVLSYNEQFF,TGTGCCAGCAGTTACTCGGGGGTTCTCTCCTACAATGAGCAGTTCTTC
TRBV7-6,TRBJ2-1,-,few,CASSLGKLGEQFF,TGTGCCAGCAGCTTAGGGAAGCTTGGTGAGCAGTTCTTC
TRBV15,TRBJ2-1,-,-,CATSRDGRGKLYNEQFF,TGTGCCACCAGCAGAGACGGCAGGGGTAAACTCTACAATGAGCAGTTCTTC
TRBV12-3/TRBV12-4,TRBJ1-2,-,few,CASSLRQMGGYTF,TGTGCCAGCAGTTTAAGGCAAATGGGTGGCTACACCTTC